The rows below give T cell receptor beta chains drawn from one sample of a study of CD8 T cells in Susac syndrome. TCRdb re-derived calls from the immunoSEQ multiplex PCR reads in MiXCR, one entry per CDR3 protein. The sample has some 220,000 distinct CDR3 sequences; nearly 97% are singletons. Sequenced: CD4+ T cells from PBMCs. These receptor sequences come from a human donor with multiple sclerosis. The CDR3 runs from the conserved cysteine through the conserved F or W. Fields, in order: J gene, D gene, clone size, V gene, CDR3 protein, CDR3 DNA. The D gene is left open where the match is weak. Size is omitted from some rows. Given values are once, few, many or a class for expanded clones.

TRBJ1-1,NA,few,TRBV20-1,CSASQGDTEAFF,TGCAGTGCTAGTCAGGGCGACACTGAAGCTTTCTTT
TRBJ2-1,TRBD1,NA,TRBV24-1,CATSDPTGINEQFF,TGTGCCACCAGTGATCCGACAGGGATCAATGAGCAGTTCTTC
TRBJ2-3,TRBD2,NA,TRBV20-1,CSTRRGGSFDTQYF,TGCAGTACCCGGCGGGGGGGATCTTTCGATACGCAGTATTTT
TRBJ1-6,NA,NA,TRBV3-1,CASSQSQGYNSPLHF,TGTGCCAGCAGCCAAAGTCAGGGATATAATTCACCCCTCCACTTT
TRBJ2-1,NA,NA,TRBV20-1,CSARDRRNEQFF,TGCAGTGCTAGAGACAGAAGGAATGAGCAGTTCTTC
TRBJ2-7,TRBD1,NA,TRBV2,CASSGIQGAPNYEQYF,TGTGCCAGCAGTGGGATACAGGGGGCTCCGAACTACGAGCAGTACTTC
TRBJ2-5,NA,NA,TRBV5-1,CASSLSNFGRESDKNQETQYF,TGCGCCAGCAGCTTGTCGAACTTCGGCAGGGAGTCGGATAAGAACCAAGAGACCCAGTACTTC
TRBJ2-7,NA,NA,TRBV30,CAWSSTGPLFAYEQYF,TGTGCCTGGAGTTCGACGGGACCTCTTTTCGCCTACGAGCAGTACTTC
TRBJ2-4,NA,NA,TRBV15,CATSVWLPF,TGTGCCACCAGCGTCTGGCTCCCATTC
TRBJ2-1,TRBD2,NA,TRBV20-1,CSARLAGSEQFF,TGCAGTGCTCGGCTAGCGGGAAGTGAGCAGTTCTTC